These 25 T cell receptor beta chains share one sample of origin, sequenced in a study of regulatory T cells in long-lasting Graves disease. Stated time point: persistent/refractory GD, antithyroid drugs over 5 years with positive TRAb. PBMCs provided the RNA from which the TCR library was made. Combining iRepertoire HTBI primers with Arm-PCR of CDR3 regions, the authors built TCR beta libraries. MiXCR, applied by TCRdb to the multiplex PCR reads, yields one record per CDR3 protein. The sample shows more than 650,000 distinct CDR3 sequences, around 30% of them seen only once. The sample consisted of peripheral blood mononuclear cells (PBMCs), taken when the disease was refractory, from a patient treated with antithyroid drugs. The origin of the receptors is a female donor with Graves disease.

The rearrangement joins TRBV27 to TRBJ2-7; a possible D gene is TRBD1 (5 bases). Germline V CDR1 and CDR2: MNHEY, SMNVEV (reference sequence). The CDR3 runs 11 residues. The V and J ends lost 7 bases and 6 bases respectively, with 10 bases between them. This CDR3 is CASKGVFEQYF. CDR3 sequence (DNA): TGTGCCAGCAAAGGGGTTTTCGAGCAGTACTTC.

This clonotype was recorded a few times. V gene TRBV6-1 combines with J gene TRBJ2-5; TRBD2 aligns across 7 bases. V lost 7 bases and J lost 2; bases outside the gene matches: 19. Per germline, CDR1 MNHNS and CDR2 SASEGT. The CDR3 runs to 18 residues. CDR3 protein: CASNRARGVGTPQETQYF. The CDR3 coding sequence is TGTGCCAGCAACCGAGCCCGGGGGGTCGGGACCCCACAAGAGACCCAGTACTTC.

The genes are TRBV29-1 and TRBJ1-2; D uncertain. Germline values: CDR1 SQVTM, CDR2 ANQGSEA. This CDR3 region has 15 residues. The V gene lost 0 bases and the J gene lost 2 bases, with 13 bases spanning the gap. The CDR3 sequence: CSVEDRIRLNYGYTF. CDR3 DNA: TGCAGCGTTGAAGATCGCATACGTCTCAACTATGGCTACACCTTC.

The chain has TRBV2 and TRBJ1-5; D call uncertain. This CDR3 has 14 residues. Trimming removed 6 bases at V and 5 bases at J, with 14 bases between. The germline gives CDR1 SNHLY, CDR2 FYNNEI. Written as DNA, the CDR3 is TGTGCCAGCAGGGACGTAATAGGGTATCAGCCCCAGCATTTT. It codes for CASRDVIGYQPQHF.

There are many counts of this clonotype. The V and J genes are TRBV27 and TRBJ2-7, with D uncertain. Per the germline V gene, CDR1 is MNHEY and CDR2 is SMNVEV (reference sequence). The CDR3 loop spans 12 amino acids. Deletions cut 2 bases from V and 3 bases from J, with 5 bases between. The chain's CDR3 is CASSLMGYEQYF. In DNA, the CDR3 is TGTGCCAGCAGTTTAATGGGCTACGAGCAGTACTTC.

The CDR3 nucleotides are TGTGCCAGCAGCGATACAGGGGTACAGCCCCAGCATTTT. It specifies CASSDTGVQPQHF. J is TRBJ1-5 and V is TRBV11-2; 7 bases line up with TRBD1. Germline values: CDR1 SGHAT, CDR2 FQNNGV. The junction had 5 bases not matched to a gene; V was cut back by 5 bases and J by 7 bases. This CDR3 comprises 13 residues.

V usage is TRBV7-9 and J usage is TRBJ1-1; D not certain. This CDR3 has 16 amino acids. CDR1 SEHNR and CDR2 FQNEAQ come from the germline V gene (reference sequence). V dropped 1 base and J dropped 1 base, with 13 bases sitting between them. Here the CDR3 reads CASSLGGLHQNTEAFF. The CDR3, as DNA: TGTGCCAGCAGCTTAGGAGGTCTACACCAGAACACTGAAGCTTTCTTT.

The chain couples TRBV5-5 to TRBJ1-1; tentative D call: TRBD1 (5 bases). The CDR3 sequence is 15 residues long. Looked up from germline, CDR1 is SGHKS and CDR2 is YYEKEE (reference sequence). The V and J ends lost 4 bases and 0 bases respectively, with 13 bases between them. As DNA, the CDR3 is TGTGCCAGCAGCCCACAGGACCTGCTGAACACTGAAGCTTTCTTT. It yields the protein CASSPQDLLNTEAFF.

This CDR3 reads CASSPRLAEVGEQYF. In DNA, the CDR3 is TGTGCCAGCAGCCCACGACTAGCCGAAGTAGGGGAGCAGTACTTC. The rearrangement joins TRBV11-2 to TRBJ2-7, with 7 nucleotides matching TRBD2. After removal of 5 bases from V and 7 bases from J, the junction contained 14 bases not matched to a gene. Germline V gene data show CDR1 as SGHAT and CDR2 as FQNNGV. The CDR3 totals 15 residues.

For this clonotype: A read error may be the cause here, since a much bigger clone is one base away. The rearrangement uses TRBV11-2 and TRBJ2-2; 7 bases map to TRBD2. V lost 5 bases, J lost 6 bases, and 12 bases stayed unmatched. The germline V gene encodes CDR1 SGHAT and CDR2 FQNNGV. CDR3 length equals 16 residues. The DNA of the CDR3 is TGTGCCAGCAGCCACCCTAGCGGACTCAACGCCGGGGAGCTGTTTTTT. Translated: CASSHPSGLNAGELFF.

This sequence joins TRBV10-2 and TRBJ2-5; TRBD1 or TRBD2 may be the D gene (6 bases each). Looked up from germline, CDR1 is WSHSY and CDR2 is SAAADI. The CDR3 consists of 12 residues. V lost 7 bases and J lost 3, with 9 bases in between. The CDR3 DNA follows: TGCGCCAGCATGAGGGGGGAAGAGACCCAGTACTTC. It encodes CASMRGEETQYF.

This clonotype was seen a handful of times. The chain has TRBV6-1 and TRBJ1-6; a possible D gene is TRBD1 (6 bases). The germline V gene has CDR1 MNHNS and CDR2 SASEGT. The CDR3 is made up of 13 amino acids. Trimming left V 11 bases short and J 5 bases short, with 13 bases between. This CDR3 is CAVAGTNNSPLHF. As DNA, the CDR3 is TGTGCCGTCGCCGGGACAAATAATTCACCCCTCCACTTT.

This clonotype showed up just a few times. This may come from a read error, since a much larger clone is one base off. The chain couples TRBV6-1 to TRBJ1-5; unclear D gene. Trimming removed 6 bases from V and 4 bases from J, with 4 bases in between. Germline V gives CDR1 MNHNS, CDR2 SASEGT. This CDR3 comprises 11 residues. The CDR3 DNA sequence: TGTGCCAGCAGCCATAATCAGCCCCAGCATTTT. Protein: CASSHNQPQHF.

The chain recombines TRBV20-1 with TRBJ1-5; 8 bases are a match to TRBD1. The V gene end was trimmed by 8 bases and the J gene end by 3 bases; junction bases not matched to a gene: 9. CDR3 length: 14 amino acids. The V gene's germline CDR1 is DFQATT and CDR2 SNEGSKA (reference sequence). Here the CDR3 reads CSSSRTGINQPQHF. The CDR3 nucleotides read TGCAGTTCTTCTAGGACAGGGATCAATCAGCCCCAGCATTTT.

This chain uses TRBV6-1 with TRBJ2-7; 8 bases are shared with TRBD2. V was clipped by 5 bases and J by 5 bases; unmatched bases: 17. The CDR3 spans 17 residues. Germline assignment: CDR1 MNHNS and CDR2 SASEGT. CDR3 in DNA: TGTGCCAGCAGTAAATGGGGCGTAGCGGGAACTACCCACGAGCAGTACTTC. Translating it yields CASSKWGVAGTTHEQYF.

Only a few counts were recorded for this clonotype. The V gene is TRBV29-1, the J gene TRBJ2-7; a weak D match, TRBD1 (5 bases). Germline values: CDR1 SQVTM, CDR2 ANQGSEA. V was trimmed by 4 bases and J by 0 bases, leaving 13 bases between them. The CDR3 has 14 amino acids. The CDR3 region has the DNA TGCAGCGTTGTGGGTCAGGGAAGCTCCTACGAGCAGTACTTC. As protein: CSVVGQGSSYEQYF.

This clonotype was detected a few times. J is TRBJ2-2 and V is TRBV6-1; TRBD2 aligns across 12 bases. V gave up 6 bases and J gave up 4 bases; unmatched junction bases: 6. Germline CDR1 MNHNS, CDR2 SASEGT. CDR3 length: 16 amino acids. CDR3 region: CASSAGTSGRTGELFF. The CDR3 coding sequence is TGTGCCAGCAGCGCCGGGACTAGCGGGCGCACCGGGGAGCTGTTTTTT.

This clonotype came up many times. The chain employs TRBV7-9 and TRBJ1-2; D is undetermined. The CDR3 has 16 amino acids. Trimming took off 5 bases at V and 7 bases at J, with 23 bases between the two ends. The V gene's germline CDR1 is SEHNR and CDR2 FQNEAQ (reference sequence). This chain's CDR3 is CASSINPDQFGLGYTF. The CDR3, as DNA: TGTGCCAGCAGCATCAACCCCGACCAGTTTGGGCTTGGCTACACCTTC.

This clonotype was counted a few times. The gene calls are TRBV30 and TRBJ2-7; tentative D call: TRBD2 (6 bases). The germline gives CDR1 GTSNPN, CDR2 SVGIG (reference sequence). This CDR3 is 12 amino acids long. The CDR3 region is CALEGRSYEQYF. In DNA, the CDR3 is TGTGCACTGGAGGGCCGCTCCTACGAGCAGTACTTC.

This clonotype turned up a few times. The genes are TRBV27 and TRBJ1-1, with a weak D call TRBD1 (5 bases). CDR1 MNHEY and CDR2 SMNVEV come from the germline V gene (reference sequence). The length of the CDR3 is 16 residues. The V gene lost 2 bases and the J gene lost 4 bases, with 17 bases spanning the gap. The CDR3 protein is CASSLGSQGPFTEAFF. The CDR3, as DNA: TGTGCCAGCAGTTTAGGTTCTCAGGGACCGTTCACTGAAGCTTTCTTT.

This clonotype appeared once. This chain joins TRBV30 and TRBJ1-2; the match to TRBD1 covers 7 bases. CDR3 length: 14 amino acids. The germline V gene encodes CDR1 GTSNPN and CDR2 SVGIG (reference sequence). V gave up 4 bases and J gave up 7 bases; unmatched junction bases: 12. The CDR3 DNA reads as TGTGCCTGGATAGGGGACAGCCCAAGGTCTGGCTACACCTTC. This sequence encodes CAWIGDSPRSGYTF.

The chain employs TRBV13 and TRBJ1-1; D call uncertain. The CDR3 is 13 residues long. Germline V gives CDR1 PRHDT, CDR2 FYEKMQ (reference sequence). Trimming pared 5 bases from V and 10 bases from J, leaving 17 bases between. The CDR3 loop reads CASSVDPTFRAFF. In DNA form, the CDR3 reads TGTGCCAGCAGCGTAGACCCGACTTTTCGAGCTTTCTTT. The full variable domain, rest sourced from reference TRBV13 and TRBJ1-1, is AAGVIQSPRHLIKEKRETATLKCYPIPRHDTVYWYQQGPGQDPQFLISFYEKMQSDKGSIPDRFSAQQFSDYHSELNMSSLELGDSALYFCASSVDPTFRAFFGQGTRLTVV.

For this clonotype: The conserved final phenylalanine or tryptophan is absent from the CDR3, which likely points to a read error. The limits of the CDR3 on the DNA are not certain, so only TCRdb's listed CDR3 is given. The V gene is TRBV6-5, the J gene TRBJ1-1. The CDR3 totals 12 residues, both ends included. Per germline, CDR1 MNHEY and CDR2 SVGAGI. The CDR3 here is CASSSWDGRPDY.

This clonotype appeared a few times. CDR3 sequence: CASSDRVTNYGYTF. CDR3 nucleotides: TGCGCCAGCAGTGACAGGGTGACGAACTATGGCTACACCTTC. This chain connects TRBV5-1 to TRBJ1-2; TRBD1 matches 7 bases. With V trimmed by 5 bases and J by 2 bases, 6 bases remained unmatched. CDR3 size: 14 residues. Germline-derived CDR1 and CDR2 are SGHRS and YFSETQ.

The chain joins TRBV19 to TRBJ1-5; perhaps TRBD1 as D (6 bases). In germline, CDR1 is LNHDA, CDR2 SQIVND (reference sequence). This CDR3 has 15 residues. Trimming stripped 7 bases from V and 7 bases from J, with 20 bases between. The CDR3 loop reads CASNPDGGPDQPQHF. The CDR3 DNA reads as TGTGCCAGTAACCCGGACGGGGGCCCCGACCAGCCCCAGCATTTT.